Below, 23 T cell receptor beta chains from the same sample are listed, as sequenced in a study of identical twins (TCRdb year 2016). Library construction relied on 5' RACE. Sequencing took place on an Illumina HiSeq 2000. TCRdb applied fastp at Q25 and MiXCR to the public reads, then kept only in-frame beta chains. Rows are unified per CDR3 protein, each entry keeping the most common DNA and genes. Present in this sample are fewer than 500,000 distinct CDR3 sequences, roughly 13% of which were seen just once. The top ten constitute approximately 1% of the sample. This same sample was also taken into another study, of yellow fever vaccine responses in identical twins.

Sequencing was performed on CD4+ T cells sorted from blood. The receptors here all came from a young woman in good health.

This sequence joins TRBV6-1 and TRBJ2-1, with D tentatively TRBD2 (6 bases). The CDR3 length is 15 residues. CDR1 and CDR2 (germline): MNHNS, SASEGT. Trimming stripped 8 bases from V and 9 bases from J, with 23 bases between. The CDR3 region is CASRPNRDFTAEQFF. The CDR3, as DNA: TGTGCCAGCCGGCCCAACCGGGACTTTACCGCTGAGCAGTTCTTC.

This clonotype was counted a few times. V and J are TRBV21-1 and TRBJ1-6. TRBV21-1 is flagged as a pseudogene. This CDR3 is 11 amino acids long. The CDR3 loop is CASSKKSPLHF. CDR3 sequence (DNA): TGTGCCAGCTCGAAGAAATCACCCCTCCACTTT.

This clonotype appeared a few times. The gene calls are TRBV29-1 and TRBJ2-5; D is ambiguous. This CDR3 region has 15 residues. Germline V lookup: CDR1 SQVTM, CDR2 ANQGSEA. V shed 4 bases and J shed 1 base, with 16 bases lying between them. The CDR3 loop reads CSVGLGSKIQETQYF. CDR3 nucleotide sequence: TGCAGCGTTGGGCTTGGTAGCAAGATCCAAGAGACCCAGTACTTC. The complete variable domain, with remaining parts taken from reference TRBV29-1 and TRBJ2-5, reads SAVISQKPSRDICQRGTSLTIQCQVDSQVTMMFWYRQQPGQSLTLIATANQGSEATYESGFVIDKFPISRPNLTFSTLTVSNMSPEDSSIYLCSVGLGSKIQETQYFGPGTRLLVL.

This clonotype came up a few times. This rearrangement joins TRBV2 to TRBJ2-1; D is tentatively TRBD1 or TRBD2 (5 bases each). CDR3 length: 14 amino acids. Trimming took off 6 bases at V and 9 bases at J, with 18 bases between the two ends. Per the germline V gene, CDR1 is SNHLY and CDR2 is FYNNEI. The CDR3 bases are TGTGCCAGCAGCTGGAATAGGGGAGTCCTTGAGCAGTTCTTC. Translation gives CASSWNRGVLEQFF.

This clonotype was found many times. This chain uses TRBV10-2 with TRBJ2-1; no reliable D call. The V gene's germline CDR1 is WSHSY and CDR2 SAAADI. This CDR3 comprises 15 residues. Trimming left V 6 bases short and J 4 bases short, with 16 bases between. The CDR3 here is CASSDVSPEYNEQFF. The CDR3 DNA reads as TGCGCCAGCAGCGACGTGTCCCCAGAATACAATGAGCAGTTCTTC.

This clonotype was counted a few times. V usage is TRBV2 and J usage is TRBJ2-5, with 7 bases fitting TRBD1. CDR1 SNHLY and CDR2 FYNNEI come from the germline V gene. The CDR3 loop spans 12 amino acids. V shed 8 bases and J 9 bases; nucleotides not matched to a gene: 9. The CDR3 region is CASFETGWPQYF. In nucleotides, the CDR3 is TGTGCCAGCTTTGAGACAGGGTGGCCCCAGTACTTC.

The rearrangement joins TRBV7-2 to TRBJ2-7, with TRBD1 identical over 9 bases. V shed 1 base, J shed 1 base, and the junction held 5 bases outside the gene matches. From germline, CDR1 is SGHTA and CDR2 FQGNSA. This CDR3 is built from 16 residues. The CDR3 bases are TGTGCCAGCAGCTTAGGGACAGGGGTCAGGTCCTACGAGCAGTACTTC. Its protein product is CASSLGTGVRSYEQYF.

The chain uses TRBV7-6 and TRBJ2-7, with D perhaps given as TRBD1 or TRBD2 (5 bases each). V shed 5 bases and J shed 5 bases, with 16 bases lying between them. Looked up from germline, CDR1 is SGHVS and CDR2 is FNYEAQ. The CDR3 is made up of 14 amino acids. The CDR3 region has the DNA TGTGCCAGCAGCCCGGGACCGACTTTCCACGAGCAGTACTTC. Residues: CASSPGPTFHEQYF.

This clonotype was found many times. The V call is TRBV29-1, the J call TRBJ1-2; the D is unclear. Trimming pared 2 bases from V and 4 bases from J, leaving 5 bases between. The CDR3 loop spans 11 amino acids. In germline, CDR1 is SQVTM, CDR2 ANQGSEA. In DNA, the CDR3 is TGCAGCGTTGAACGTCCCTATGGCTACACCTTC. Translating gives CSVERPYGYTF. Based on the CDR3 plus reference TRBV29-1 and TRBJ1-2, the full variable domain is SAVISQKPSRDICQRGTSLTIQCQVDSQVTMMFWYRQQPGQSLTLIATANQGSEATYESGFVIDKFPISRPNLTFSTLTVSNMSPEDSSIYLCSVERPYGYTFGSGTRLTVV.

This clonotype was detected only a few times. The rearrangement joins TRBV15 to TRBJ2-7; 7 bases map to TRBD1. CDR1 LNHNV and CDR2 YYDKDF come from the germline V gene (reference sequence). Losses at the gene ends were 1 base for V and 5 bases for J; bases not matched to a gene: 5. This CDR3 region has 14 residues. In nucleotides, the CDR3 is TGTGCCACCAGCAGAGCCCTGCAGGGGGACGAGCAGTACTTC. Amino acid sequence: CATSRALQGDEQYF.

This clonotype was seen a few times. The chain employs TRBV20-1 and TRBJ2-7; D is ambiguous. Trimming took off 5 bases at V and 5 bases at J, with 16 bases between the two ends. The CDR3 has 13 residues. The germline gives CDR1 DFQATT, CDR2 SNEGSKA (reference sequence). This CDR3 reads CSAPFPYRNEQYF. CDR3 nucleotides: TGCAGTGCTCCCTTCCCATATCGAAACGAGCAGTACTTC.

The V call is TRBV19, the J call TRBJ1-5; D is uncertain. Trimming stripped 5 bases from V and 0 bases from J, with 5 bases between. The CDR3 is 13 residues long. The germline V gene has CDR1 LNHDA and CDR2 SQIVND (reference sequence). CDR3 DNA sequence: TGTGCCAGTAGTGGGCATAGCAATCAGCCCCAGCATTTT. Translating it yields CASSGHSNQPQHF.

This clonotype was observed many times. CDR3 bases: TGCAGCGTTGATTTATCAGGCCTCTACAATGAGCAGTTCTTC. Translating it yields CSVDLSGLYNEQFF. The chain combines TRBV29-1 with TRBJ2-1, with D unresolved. The V end lost 3 bases, the J end lost 3 bases, and 12 bases lay between the germline ends. The germline V gene has CDR1 SQVTM and CDR2 ANQGSEA. This CDR3 spans 14 amino acids.

This clonotype was found many times. This chain links TRBV12-3 or TRBV12-4 with TRBJ2-3, with a possible D match to TRBD2 (6 bases). The CDR3 contains 16 residues. The V gene lost 2 bases and the J gene lost 4 bases, with 16 bases spanning the gap. CDR3 protein: CASSLREPMLADTQYF. CDR3 nucleotides: TGTGCCAGCAGTTTACGGGAGCCGATGCTGGCAGATACGCAGTATTTT.

The chain couples TRBV6-1 to TRBJ2-5; TRBD1 might be the D (6 bases). The CDR3 contains 14 residues. The germline CDR1 and CDR2 sequences are MNHNS and SASEGT. V was clipped by 4 bases and J by 2 bases, with 11 bases between them. The CDR3 nucleotides read TGTGCCAGCAGTGCCAGGGGTCCTCAAGAGACCCAGTACTTC. Amino acid sequence: CASSARGPQETQYF.

CDR3 DNA sequence: TGTGCCAGCAGCCAAGTAGGGTCAGATACGCAGTATTTT. Its protein product is CASSQVGSDTQYF. V usage is TRBV3-1 and J usage is TRBJ2-3; unclear D gene. The CDR3 has 13 residues. Between the trimmed V and J ends, which lost 1 base and 4 bases, there was a span of 6 bases. The germline V gene has CDR1 LGHDT and CDR2 YNNKEL (reference sequence).

This clonotype was seen repeatedly, ten times or more. The chain couples TRBV5-1 to TRBJ2-1, with unresolved D. The CDR3 runs 16 residues. V gave up 1 base and J gave up 7 bases, with 18 bases separating them. The germline V gene encodes CDR1 SGHRS and CDR2 YFSETQ. CDR3 loop: CASSLPPSVLGNEQFF. The CDR3 DNA is TGCGCCAGCAGCTTGCCTCCATCTGTCTTGGGGAATGAGCAGTTCTTC.

V usage is TRBV7-2 and J usage is TRBJ2-1; D not resolved. The V gene lost 5 bases and the J gene lost 8 bases, with 10 bases spanning the gap. The CDR3 contains 12 residues. Looked up from germline, CDR1 is SGHTA and CDR2 is FQGNSA. This chain's CDR3 is CASSPEVYEQFF. The CDR3 coding sequence is TGTGCCAGCAGCCCCGAGGTCTATGAGCAGTTCTTC.

This clonotype was seen a handful of times. The chain joins TRBV20-1 to TRBJ2-4; weak D call: TRBD2 (5 bases). V gave up 4 bases and J gave up 7 bases, with 14 bases separating them. The CDR3 is 13 residues long. Germline lookup yields CDR1 DFQATT and CDR2 SNEGSKA (reference sequence). The chain's CDR3 is CSATAERGNIQYF. In DNA form, the CDR3 reads TGCAGTGCTACGGCTGAGAGAGGGAACATTCAGTACTTC.

This clonotype was seen many times. This chain joins TRBV5-1 and TRBJ2-1, with TRBD1 as a possible D gene (6 bases). CDR3 length: 14 amino acids. In germline, CDR1 is SGHRS, CDR2 YFSETQ. V was clipped by 4 bases and J by 8 bases, with 16 bases between them. As DNA, the CDR3 is TGCGCCAGCAGCCAGACAGGTTTTATCGATGAGCAGTTCTTC. Translated: CASSQTGFIDEQFF.

The CDR3 is CGGEGTSYIQYF. The CDR3 DNA reads as TGCGGAGGGGAGGGAACGTCGTACATTCAGTACTTC. J is TRBJ2-4 and V is TRBV20-1, with 7 bases lining up with TRBD2. The germline V gene encodes CDR1 DFQATT and CDR2 SNEGSKA (reference sequence). CDR3 length equals 12 residues.

This clonotype was counted only a few times. Germline is not matched at one junction end, which may reflect a read error. This chain links TRBV24-1 with TRBJ2-7; D possibly matches TRBD1 or TRBD2 (5 bases each). Germline-derived CDR1 and CDR2 are KGHDR and SFDVKD. The CDR3 is made up of 16 amino acids. The CDR3 coding sequence is TGTGCCACCAGTGACCCTGGGGGTTCACGCTCCAACGAGCAGTACTTC. It specifies CATSDPGGSRSNEQYF.

Only a few counts were recorded for this clonotype. The rearrangement joins TRBV21-1 to TRBJ1-5; the table names TRBD1, a call not compared with the DNA. TRBV21-1 is a recognized pseudogene. There are 16 residues in the CDR3. CDR3 DNA sequence: TGTGCCAGCAGCAAAAAGGTGGCAGGGAAACATCAGCCCCAGCATTTT. Its translation: CASSKKVAGKHQPQHF.